These 21 T cell receptor beta chains were sequenced from one sample in a study of blood T cell repertoires in COVID-19. Data came from immunoSEQ multiplex PCR; TCRdb stores just in-frame clones and leaves some out. The table has 300,000 to 400,000 clones, roughly 84% seen once. Sequenced: peripheral blood. The receptors originated from a man in his forties or fifties with active or convalescent COVID-19.

The CDR3 nucleotides are TGCGCCAGCAGTGATCGGAGGCGGGGAACCTACGAGCAGTACTTC. Encoded protein: CASSDRRRGTYEQYF. The J gene is TRBJ2-7, the V gene TRBV10-1, with D possibly being TRBD2 (6 bases). V shed 3 bases and J shed 2 bases, with 14 bases lying between them. Per the germline V gene, CDR1 is WNHNN and CDR2 is SYGVQD (reference sequence). The CDR3 extends over 15 amino acids.

The chain joins TRBV2 to TRBJ1-1, with D possibly matching TRBD1 (6 bases). Per germline, CDR1 SNHLY and CDR2 FYNNEI. Trimming stripped 6 bases from V and 7 bases from J, with 15 bases between. The CDR3 has 13 residues. The CDR3 nucleotides read TGTGCCAGCAGGCCATACAGGGCCAATGAAGCTTTCTTT. Amino acids: CASRPYRANEAFF.

This chain uses TRBV5-1 with TRBJ2-7; 16 positions agree with TRBD2. The germline CDR1 and CDR2 sequences are SGHRS and YFSETQ. The CDR3 spans 19 residues. The junction had 9 bases not matched to a gene; V was cut back by 1 base and J by 2 bases. The CDR3 DNA reads as TGCGCCAGCAGCTTGACCCCGGGACTAGCGGGGGGGTCCCCCTACGAGCAGTACTTC. Translating gives CASSLTPGLAGGSPYEQYF.

The V call is TRBV14, the J call TRBJ2-5; 7 nucleotides match TRBD2. The J segment lost 5 bases and the V segment lost 3 bases, leaving 6 bases of the junction unmatched. This CDR3 spans 14 amino acids. Germline V gene data show CDR1 as SGHDN and CDR2 as FVKESK. The CDR3 nucleotides read TGTGCCAGCAGCCATGCGGGAGCTTGGGAGACCCAGTACTTC. Translated: CASSHAGAWETQYF.

The rearrangement uses TRBV15 and TRBJ2-2; D unclear. The ends were cut back, 4 bases at V and 1 base at J, with 4 bases in the middle. Looked up from germline, CDR1 is LNHNV and CDR2 is YYDKDF (reference sequence). The length of the CDR3 is 13 residues. In DNA form, the CDR3 reads TGTGCCACCAGCACTCTGAACACCGGGGAGCTGTTTTTT. It encodes CATSTLNTGELFF.

V usage is TRBV12-1 and J usage is TRBJ1-1; the table's D gene call, TRBD1, was not cross checked with the DNA. TRBV12-1 is termed a pseudogene. This CDR3 is built from 17 residues. In nucleotides, the CDR3 is TGTGCCAGTCTAGGCGGACAGGGGGCAAAAGGGAACACTGAAGCTTTCTTT. Translating it yields CASLGGQGAKGNTEAFF.

This clone was detected once. The chain combines TRBV19 with TRBJ2-5; possible D gene TRBD2, 5 bases. CDR1 is LNHDA, CDR2 SQIVND, per germline (reference sequence). The CDR3 runs to 13 residues. V lost 5 bases to trimming and J lost 1 base, with 8 bases between them. The CDR3 DNA is TGTGCCAGTAGTGGGAGTTCCCAAGAGACCCAGTACTTC. Its translation: CASSGSSQETQYF.

V is TRBV5-4 and J is TRBJ1-4; TRBD1 aligns across 9 bases. This CDR3 region has 15 residues. Per the germline V gene, CDR1 is SGHNT and CDR2 is YYREEE (reference sequence). V lost 4 bases to trimming and J lost 7 bases; unmatched junction nucleotides: 8. The CDR3 DNA follows: TGTGCCAGCAGCCCTCCCGGGACAGGGCCTGAAAAACTGTTTTTT. Amino acids: CASSPPGTGPEKLFF.

V is TRBV11-2 and J is TRBJ1-4, with TRBD1 matching over 11 bases. V lost 5 bases, J lost 8 bases, and 7 bases stayed unmatched. Germline CDR1 and CDR2: SGHAT and FQNNGV. This CDR3 is built from 15 residues. CDR3: CASSLGTGGYEKLFF. The CDR3 DNA follows: TGTGCCAGCAGCCTAGGGACAGGGGGTTACGAAAAACTGTTTTTT.

As to this clone: The sample carries other DNA sequences with the same CDR3. The rearrangement uses TRBV6-5 and TRBJ1-6, with 7 bases that match TRBD1. This CDR3 has 15 residues. The germline CDR1 and CDR2 sequences are MNHEY and SVGAGI. The trim removed 0 bases at V and 5 bases at J, leaving 1 base unmatched. CDR3 region: CASSYSGGDNSPLHF. The CDR3 coding sequence is TGTGCCAGCAGTTACTCAGGGGGCGATAATTCACCCCTCCACTTT.

Of note for this clone: Other DNA sequences in the same sample also yield this CDR3. The DNA for the CDR3 is TGTGCCAGCAGCTTACAGGGGGACACTGAAGCTTTCTTT. Its translation: CASSLQGDTEAFF. The chain combines TRBV7-3 with TRBJ1-1; the match to TRBD1 covers 7 bases. With V trimmed by 2 bases and J by 3 bases, 0 bases remained unmatched. Germline values: CDR1 SGHTA, CDR2 FQGTGA. The CDR3 runs to 13 residues.

The chain links TRBV5-5 to TRBJ2-7; 7 bases are a match to TRBD2. Trimming at V came to 0 bases and at J to 2 bases, leaving 2 bases not matched to a gene. Germline V CDR1 and CDR2: SGHKS, YYEKEE (reference sequence). CDR3 size: 14 residues. Here the CDR3 DNA reads TGTGCCAGCAGCTTGGAAGGGACTACCTACGAGCAGTACTTC. Its translation is CASSLEGTTYEQYF.

This clone was seen more than once but under ten times. This rearrangement joins TRBV28 to TRBJ1-3, with D maybe TRBD1 (5 bases). In germline, CDR1 is MDHEN, CDR2 SYDVKM. V was clipped by 5 bases and J by 0 bases, with 5 bases between them. The CDR3 has 13 residues. The CDR3 nucleotides are TGTGCCAGCAGTGACAGCTCTGGAAACACCATATATTTT. The encoded protein is CASSDSSGNTIYF.

The V call is TRBV28, the J call TRBJ1-5; 9 bases map to TRBD1. V lost 5 bases, J lost 5 bases, and 7 bases stayed unmatched. Germline assignment: CDR1 MDHEN and CDR2 SYDVKM. This CDR3 has 15 residues. The CDR3 DNA is TGTGCCAGCAGTCCCCGGGACAGGGACCATCAGCCCCAGCATTTT. Translated: CASSPRDRDHQPQHF.

The chain employs TRBV7-7 and TRBJ2-7, with D perhaps TRBD1 (6 bases). Germline V lookup: CDR1 SSHAT, CDR2 FNYEAQ (reference sequence). This CDR3 region has 14 residues. Deletions cut 1 base from V and 0 bases from J, with 7 bases between. CDR3 nucleotide sequence: TGTGCCAGCAGCTTAGACAGGGACTCCTACGAGCAGTACTTC. It is translated as CASSLDRDSYEQYF.

This chain joins TRBV30 and TRBJ1-2, with no clear D. V gave up 2 bases and J gave up 2 bases, with 9 bases separating them. The CDR3 length is 13 residues. Germline V CDR1 and CDR2: GTSNPN, SVGIG (reference sequence). The chain's CDR3 is CAWSSFGNYGYTF. For the CDR3, the DNA is TGTGCCTGGAGTTCGTTCGGGAACTATGGCTACACCTTC.

This CDR3 reads CAISEPDLSYTF. Written as DNA, the CDR3 is TGTGCCATCAGTGAGCCCGACTTAAGCTACACCTTC. The rearrangement uses TRBV10-3 and TRBJ1-2; no firm D call. Germline V lookup: CDR1 ENHRY, CDR2 SYGVKD. The CDR3 is 12 amino acids. The V end was cut by 2 bases, the J end by 9 bases, with 10 bases between.

V gene TRBV30 combines with J gene TRBJ2-3, with 11 bases aligning to TRBD2. The CDR3 is made up of 19 amino acids. The V segment lost 0 bases and the J segment 2 bases; nucleotides outside the gene matches: 13. Germline V gives CDR1 GTSNPN, CDR2 SVGIG (reference sequence). The CDR3 spells CAWSVGHIAGLAATDTQYF. CDR3 bases: TGTGCCTGGAGTGTCGGGCACATCGCGGGACTAGCGGCCACAGATACGCAGTATTTT.

The chain couples TRBV6-5 to TRBJ1-4; the match to TRBD1 covers 9 bases. Germline CDR1 reads MNHEY; CDR2 reads SVGAGI. V shed 2 bases and J 8 bases; nucleotides not matched to a gene: 3. The CDR3 sequence is 14 residues long. The CDR3, as DNA: TGTGCCAGCAGTTACAAGACAGGGGGAGAAAAACTGTTTTTT. Protein product: CASSYKTGGEKLFF.

The chain has TRBV4-2 and TRBJ1-1; D might be TRBD1 (5 bases). The CDR3 extends over 15 amino acids. CDR1 LGHNA and CDR2 YNFKEQ come from the germline V gene. V shed 1 base and J shed 1 base, with 10 bases lying between them. The CDR3 coding sequence is TGTGCCAGCAGCCAAGCTGGGGGGACGAACACTGAAGCTTTCTTT. Encoded protein: CASSQAGGTNTEAFF.

CDR3 sequence: CASSHRTGEFGYTF. The CDR3, as DNA: TGTGCCAGCAGTCATCGGACAGGGGAGTTTGGCTACACCTTC. This chain connects TRBV28 to TRBJ1-2; 9 positions agree with TRBD1. This CDR3 has 14 amino acids. From germline, CDR1 is MDHEN and CDR2 SYDVKM. V gave up 5 bases and J gave up 7 bases; unmatched junction bases: 8.